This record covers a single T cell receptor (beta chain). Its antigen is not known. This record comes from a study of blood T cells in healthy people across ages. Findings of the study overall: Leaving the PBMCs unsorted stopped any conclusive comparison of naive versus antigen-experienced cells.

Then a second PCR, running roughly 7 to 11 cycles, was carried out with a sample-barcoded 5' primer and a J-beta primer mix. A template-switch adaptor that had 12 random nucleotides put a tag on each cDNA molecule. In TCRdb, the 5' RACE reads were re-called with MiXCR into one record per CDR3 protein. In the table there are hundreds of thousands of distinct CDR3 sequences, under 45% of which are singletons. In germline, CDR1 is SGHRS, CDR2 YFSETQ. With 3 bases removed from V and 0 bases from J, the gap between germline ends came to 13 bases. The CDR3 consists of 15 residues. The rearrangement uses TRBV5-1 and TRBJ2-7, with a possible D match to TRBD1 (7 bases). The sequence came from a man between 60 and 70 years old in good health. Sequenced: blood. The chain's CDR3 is CASSSEGQSSYEQYF. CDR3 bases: TGCGCCAGCAGCTCGGAGGGACAGAGCTCCTACGAGCAGTACTTC.